The source of this TCR beta chain is a study of cytomegalovirus exposure and HLA in healthy donors (dated by TCRdb to the late 2010s). In the study overall: According to an earlier analysis of several hundred of the donors, about 179 million T cells yielded roughly 110 million unique TCR beta sequences and 250 to 350 Gb of sequence data. About 280 gigabases of sequencing data and 91 million or so unique TCR sequences made up an early release that covered fewer than 650 HLA-typed donors. Of the 350 to 450 genotyped donors, over 65% fell in the genetic ancestry cluster associated with self-reported Caucasian donors. The aim of the study was to test whether cataloging public T cell receptors could identify signatures of past pathogen exposure. The study used immunosequencing to profile the T cell repertoires of 666 subjects and linked those repertoires to cytomegalovirus serostatus. Along with the roughly 710-subject first cohort, a separate validation cohort of around 110 different subjects was used. The study combined high-throughput TCR immunosequencing, statistical association of individual TCRs with disease status, and machine learning to predict cytomegalovirus infection status. A later analysis re-analyzed previously published TCR beta repertoires from 600 to 850 donors and added high-resolution HLA genotyping to study TCR occurrence patterns. Rather than drawing on any new phenotypic data, the later analysis identified candidate immune exposures from TCR beta sequences and the way those sequences occurred across donors. An earlier analysis of more than 450 of the donors used high-throughput TCR beta sequencing to judge whether each TCR beta V gene segment behaved as functional or pseudogenic. Donor age, sex, ethnicity and CMV serostatus were compiled together with the repertoire data. A later genetic analysis used genome-wide SNP genotypes for about 60% of the roughly 700 donors, treating that subset as a discovery cohort. Every repertoire in the discovery cohort had been generated on one and the same sequencing platform. Both class I and class II loci were covered by HLA typing, at four-digit resolution. Typing coverage varied by locus: roughly 629-630 donors for A, B, C, DRB1 and DQB1; more than 500 for DQA1; about 590 for DPA1; approximately 450 for DPB1. About five DR-DQ haplotypes were treated as single units for association and clustering because of strong linkage in the cohort. Across 398 genotyped donors of the cohort, an average of about 250,000 unique TCR beta nucleotide sequences per donor were sequenced, and approximately 17% of those sequences were non-productive.

The investigation overall reported the following: In vitro tests confirmed that a few of the cytomegalovirus-associated TCR beta chains recognize cytomegalovirus antigens. In the study, 150 to 200 TCR beta chains were listed as associated with cytomegalovirus. A later analysis found that TCR association rates varied across HLA loci, with DRB1 alleles showing the most associated TCRs and HLA-C alleles the fewest. In this cohort, only TCR beta chains were sequenced, and detectable features were limited by the absence of alpha or paired-chain data. The earlier analysis of some 540 of the donors excluded some 15 rarely observed V segments, including chromosome 9 orphons, because counts were too low. The only immune exposure information available for the cohort was CMV serostatus. In a later analysis, most CMV-associated TCR beta chains were found to appear HLA-restricted, with HLA associations seemingly driven largely by CMV exposure. Some IMGT-functional V segments, including TRBV6-2 and TRBV6-3, could not be distinguished by the 87-base-pair reads and were therefore excluded. Most TCR sequences were seen in very few donors, while some public TCRs were found in many individuals. In an earlier analysis of several hundred of the donors, most TCR beta V segments were observed in productive rearrangements about 87% or about 30% of the time, broadly matching IMGT annotations. It was suggested by the authors that the approach could potentially be generalized to other disease states and immunological phenotypes. The presence/absence analyses assumed that sequencing depth was roughly uniform across donors, and that assumption may not be true. According to a later genetic analysis, donors in an Asian-associated ancestry cluster had fewer N-insertions in productive TCRs than the approximately 710-donor mean. When HLA alleles, especially DR and DQ, strongly co-occurred, TCR associations were difficult to assign to individual alleles. Because HLA typing was unavailable for some donors at each locus, only the typed subset was used in association tests. Compared with equally common non-associated chains, HLA-associated TCR beta chains in a later analysis were more clonally expanded and had lower generation probabilities. A cluster of highly shared sequence variants was judged likely to be a technical artifact of the sequencing pipeline. According to a later analysis, parvovirus B19, influenza, CMV and Epstein-Barr virus appeared linked to several top co-occurrence clusters. V-gene and J-gene trimming of TCR beta chains was associated with a missense DCLRE1C variant in a later genetic analysis, and the association was replicated in an independent cohort. A later analysis associated 16,951 TCR beta sequences with specific HLA alleles at a false discovery rate of 0.05. A further reported finding was that TCR beta sequences accurately predicted the HLA-A and HLA-B alleles for most subjects in the first cohort. The classifier was reported to diagnose cytomegalovirus status with high specificity and sensitivity in both the original cohort and the validation cohort. Correlated functional status among segregating V segments might reflect linkage disequilibrium, but an unknown experimental factor could not be ruled out.

To prepare the library, the immunoSEQ multiplex PCR assay was applied. The multiplex PCR relied on a mix of 60 forward primers for TCR Vbeta segments and 13 reverse primers for TCR Jbeta segments. The CDR3 region of rearranged TCR beta genes was amplified from genomic DNA by a multiplex PCR assay. Amplified TCR beta libraries were sequenced as 87-base-pair reads on the Illumina HiSeq System. On the study's bioinformatics: A later analysis counted tens of millions of unique TCR beta chains across the 666 repertoires, and 9 million to 14 million of these chains were shared by at least two donors. Raw reads were error-corrected and collapsed into unique sequences with a nearest-neighbor algorithm that merged closely related sequences to remove PCR and sequencing errors. CDR3 sequences were aligned to IMGT reference sequences to assign V, D and J gene segments. Each retained sequence needed at least a six-nucleotide match to both a V gene segment and a J gene segment. Rearrangements were called productive when the CDR3 lacked stop codons and stayed in frame with V and J; all others were non-productive. CDR3 was defined by IMGT convention, running from the second conserved V-encoded cysteine to the conserved J-encoded phenylalanine. The earlier analysis of about 610 of the donors excluded any sequence lacking an unambiguous match to a single V gene segment. An earlier analysis of 587 of the donors classified V segments as functional when productive rearrangements were above 56.7% and as segregating when the standard deviation between donors was above 5%. To diagnose cytomegalovirus status from the catalog of TCR beta chain sequences, a statistical classification framework was built. A later analysis assigned V and J genes by comparing TCR nucleotide sequences with IMGT/GENE-DB human TR gene sequences. Using the TCRdist pipeline, a later analysis assigned CDR3 sequences along with most-parsimonious VDJ recombination scenarios. In a later analysis, each TCR beta chain was defined by its CDR3 amino acid sequence together with its V-gene family, and reads lacking a unique V-gene family were excluded. A later analysis removed over 500 highly shared, low-generation-probability nucleotide sequences to deal with suspected cross-contamination and a sequencing artifact. In a later analysis, a clonal expansion index for each public chain was calculated from normalized within-repertoire ranks of inferred template counts. In a later analysis, generation probabilities were computed with a VDJ recombination model fitted to out-of-frame rearrangements, and the resulting probabilities were checked against IGoR. A later analysis scored TCR-TCR, TCR-HLA and TCR-CMV co-occurrence with hypergeometric tests, applying a repertoire-size bias correction to TCR pairs. To estimate false discovery rates, a later analysis permuted the HLA or CMV assignments 20 times. A later analysis grouped co-occurring TCRs with DBSCAN, adding TCRdist sequence similarity when clustering within HLA-allele-positive subsets. Repertoires with fewer than 30,000 or more than 120,000 public chains, plus five repertoires with anomalous nucleotide sharing, were excluded from co-occurrence clustering. TCRdb took over this immuneACCESS table, retaining in-frame rearrangements with V and J assigned. Such tables are incomplete; in checked studies, under half of the missing clones stem from an unresolved V gene, and the remainder is unexplained. That table gives V, J and clone size, and the DNA gave D and trimming. The sample table lists 150,000 or so clones, 60% to 85% of them with a count of one. Under 4% of the sample goes to the ten largest clones.

Cut back by 3 bases and 0 bases, the V and J ends lie 5 bases apart. The germline V gene supplies CDR1 KGHSH and CDR2 LQKENI. The CDR3 has 13 amino acids, counting the end cysteine and phenylalanine. Left in the record is the CDR3 DNA by itself, 39 bases read in frame from the first base. The cohort was made up of several hundred healthy bone marrow donors. At the time of sampling, every cohort member was nominally healthy, though immune exposures that went unrecorded were likely present. The donor tested CMV seronegative and was one of the 352 seronegative cohort members. A peripheral blood sample was provided by each donor, and peripheral blood mononuclear cells were used for TCR beta sequencing. Genomic DNA extraction from the blood cell samples was performed with the Qiagen DNeasy Blood Extraction Kit. Comment on this clone: What this receptor recognizes is not known. No base-level quality is on record; no much larger clone is a single base apart.

This receptor was identified in a woman between 40 and 55 years old in good health and CMV-seronegative. The sample taken for sequencing was PBMCs. This chain joins TRBV18 to TRBJ2-5; no D gene call is confident. The CDR3 reads CASSPRYQETQYF. The sequence in DNA is TGTGCCAGCTCACCCCGGTACCAAGAGACCCAGTACTTC.